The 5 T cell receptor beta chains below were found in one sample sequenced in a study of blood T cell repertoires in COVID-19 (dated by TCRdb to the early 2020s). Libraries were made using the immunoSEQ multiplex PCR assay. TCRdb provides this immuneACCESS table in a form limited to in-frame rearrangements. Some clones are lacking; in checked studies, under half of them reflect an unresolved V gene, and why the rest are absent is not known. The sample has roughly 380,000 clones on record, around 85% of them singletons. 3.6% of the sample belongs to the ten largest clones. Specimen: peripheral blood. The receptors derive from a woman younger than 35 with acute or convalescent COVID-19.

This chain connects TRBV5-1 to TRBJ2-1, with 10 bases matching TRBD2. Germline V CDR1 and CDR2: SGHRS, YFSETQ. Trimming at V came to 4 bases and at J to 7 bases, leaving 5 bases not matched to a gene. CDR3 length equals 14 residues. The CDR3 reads CASSKAGGRNEQFF. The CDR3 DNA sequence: TGCGCCAGCAGCAAAGCGGGGGGGCGAAATGAGCAGTTCTTC.

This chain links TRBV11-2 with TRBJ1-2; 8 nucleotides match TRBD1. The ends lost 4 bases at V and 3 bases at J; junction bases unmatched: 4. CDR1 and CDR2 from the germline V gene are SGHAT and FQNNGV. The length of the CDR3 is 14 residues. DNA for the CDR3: TGTGCCAGCAGCTCGACGACAGGGGACTATGGCTACACCTTC. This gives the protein CASSSTTGDYGYTF.

The CDR3 DNA sequence: TGTGCTAGTGGACTTAACGCGGACATTACGTACCAAGAGACCCAGTACTTC. Translation: CASGLNADITYQETQYF. The chain employs TRBV12-5 and TRBJ2-5, with D perhaps TRBD1 (5 bases). The V gene's germline CDR1 is LGHNT and CDR2 FRNRAP. The CDR3 runs 17 residues. V was clipped by 6 bases and J by 0 bases, with 20 bases between them. The complete variable domain, with remaining parts taken from reference TRBV12-5 and TRBJ2-5, reads DARVTQTPRHKVTEMGQEVTMRCQPILGHNTVFWYRQTMMQGLELLAYFRNRAPLDDSGMPKDRFSAEMPDATLATLKIQPSEPRDSAVYFCASGLNADITYQETQYFGPGTRLLVL.

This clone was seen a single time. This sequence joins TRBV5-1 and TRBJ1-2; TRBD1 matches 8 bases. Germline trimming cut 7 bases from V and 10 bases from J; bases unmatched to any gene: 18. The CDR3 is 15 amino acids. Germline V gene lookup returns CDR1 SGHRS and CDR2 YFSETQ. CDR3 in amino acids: CASPPGGQGLFDYTF. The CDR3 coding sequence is TGCGCCAGCCCCCCGGGAGGACAGGGATTATTCGACTACACCTTC.

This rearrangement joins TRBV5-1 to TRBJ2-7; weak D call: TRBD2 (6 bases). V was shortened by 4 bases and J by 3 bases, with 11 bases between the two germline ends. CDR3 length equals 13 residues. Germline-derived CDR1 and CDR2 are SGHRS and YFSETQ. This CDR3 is CASSRGNGYEQYF. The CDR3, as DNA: TGCGCCAGCAGCCGGGGGAACGGCTACGAGCAGTACTTC.